A single sample gave rise to the 26 T cell receptor beta chains below, sequenced in a study. TCRdb reprocessed the 5' RACE reads with MiXCR, giving one entry per CDR3 protein. The repertoire has fewer than 55,000 distinct CDR3 sequences, about a fifth of them found once; the top ten carry around 4.5%. Cells sorted as Tregs were CD4+, CD25+ and CD127-/low. Sequenced material: Tregs sorted from a lymph node. The source is a female donor with breast cancer.

The CDR3 DNA sequence: TGTGCCAGCAGCCCCTTTCCGCGGGGAAGCTCCTACAATGAGCAGTTCTTC. It is translated as CASSPFPRGSSYNEQFF. The rearrangement uses TRBV7-3 and TRBJ2-1, with D possibly matching TRBD2 (6 bases). V was shortened by 5 bases and J by 0 bases, with 17 bases between the two germline ends. This CDR3 region has 17 residues. The germline gives CDR1 SGHTA, CDR2 FQGTGA.

At least ten counts were recorded for this clonotype. The CDR3 protein is CASTWGGNMNTEAFF. CDR3 bases: TGTGCCAGCACCTGGGGAGGGAATATGAACACTGAAGCTTTCTTT. This chain joins TRBV6-5 and TRBJ1-1; D call uncertain. The CDR3 runs to 15 residues. Trimming removed 7 bases at V and 0 bases at J, with 15 bases between. From germline, CDR1 is MNHEY and CDR2 SVGAGI.

In regard to this clonotype: A read error is possible here, since a much larger clone lies one base away. The J gene is TRBJ1-1, the V gene TRBV28; D possibly corresponds to TRBD1 (6 bases). The V gene's germline CDR1 is MDHEN and CDR2 SYDVKM. The CDR3 covers 17 residues. V lost 4 bases to trimming and J lost 8 bases, with 26 bases between them. The CDR3 coding sequence is TGTGCCAGCAGTTCAGCAGGGGACATCGAAAGTTTTCGGGAAGCTTTCTTT. Protein product: CASSSAGDIESFREAFF.

Comment on this clonotype: Compared with germline, one end of the junction differs, possibly owing to a read error. The chain uses TRBV9 and TRBJ2-1; 14 positions match TRBD2. This CDR3 comprises 16 residues. Germline CDR1 is SGDLS and CDR2 is YYNGEE. The CDR3 DNA follows: TGTGCCAGCGGCGTAGCGGGGACTAGCGGGAGCTATGAGCAGTCCTTC. Translated: CASGVAGTSGSYEQSF.

The rearrangement uses TRBV6-6 and TRBJ2-7; 15 nucleotides line up with TRBD2. This CDR3 region has 16 residues. After removal of 5 bases from V and 2 bases from J, the junction contained 4 bases not matched to a gene. CDR1 is MNHNY and CDR2 is SVGAGI in the germline V gene (reference sequence). The CDR3 reads CASSGRTSGRAYEQYF. The DNA of the CDR3 is TGTGCCAGCAGTGGCCGGACTAGCGGGAGGGCCTACGAGCAGTACTTC.

This clonotype was detected ten times or more. The V and J genes are TRBV20-1 and TRBJ2-1; the D gene is possibly TRBD2 (5 bases). The CDR3 has 13 residues. V lost 0 bases, J lost 6 bases, and 9 bases lay in between. In germline, CDR1 is DFQATT, CDR2 SNEGSKA (reference sequence). The CDR3 region is CSARDTRSNEQFF. Here the CDR3 DNA reads TGCAGTGCTAGAGATACTAGAAGCAATGAGCAGTTCTTC.

This clonotype was detected many times. The chain carries TRBV5-1 and TRBJ2-3; TRBD2 is a possible D gene (5 bases). V was trimmed by 5 bases and J by 5 bases, leaving 9 bases between them. Germline CDR1 SGHRS, CDR2 YFSETQ. This CDR3 region has 12 residues. CDR3 nucleotides: TGCGCCAGCAGACTAGTCAGAGATACGCAGTATTTT. Translated: CASRLVRDTQYF.

Of note for this clonotype: It may be a read error: a sequence one base away is much more abundant. The final CDR3 position lacks the conserved phenylalanine or tryptophan, pointing to a likely read error. This chain links TRBV6-5 with TRBJ1-3; D remains unclear. This CDR3 spans 15 amino acids. Per germline, CDR1 MNHEY and CDR2 SVGAGI. V lost 4 bases and J 0 bases, leaving 10 bases between the germline ends. CDR3 sequence reads: CASSLRWSSGNTIYL. The CDR3 DNA is TGTGCCAGCAGTTTACGGTGGTCCTCTGGAAACACCATATATCTT.

The chain couples TRBV4-1 to TRBJ2-3; 9 bases match TRBD1. This CDR3 region has 16 residues. With 3 bases clipped from V and 2 bases from J, the junction kept 6 bases outside the gene matches. Per germline, CDR1 MGHRA and CDR2 YSYEKL. The CDR3 bases are TGCGCCAGCAGCCACTGGACAGGGGTGATCACAGATACGCAGTATTTT. As protein: CASSHWTGVITDTQYF.

This rearrangement joins TRBV7-9 to TRBJ2-1; D is unclear. Looked up from germline, CDR1 is SEHNR and CDR2 is FQNEAQ (reference sequence). This CDR3 region has 12 residues. V was clipped by 5 bases and J by 0 bases, with 2 bases between them. For the CDR3, the DNA is TGTGCCAGCAGCCGCTCCTACAATGAGCAGTTCTTC. Translated: CASSRSYNEQFF.

The chain has TRBV20-1 and TRBJ2-5; the match to TRBD1 covers 7 bases. The CDR3 is made up of 13 amino acids. Losses at the gene ends were 5 bases for V and 3 bases for J; bases not matched to a gene: 6. Germline CDR1 and CDR2: DFQATT and SNEGSKA (reference sequence). CDR3 DNA sequence: TGCAGTGCTGAGGGGACAGTGGAAGAGACCCAGTACTTC. Protein: CSAEGTVEETQYF.

This clonotype was observed at least ten times. The chain carries TRBV7-2 and TRBJ2-2; no clear D. The CDR3 length is 12 residues. The germline gives CDR1 SGHTA, CDR2 FQGNSA. The V gene lost 3 bases and the J gene lost 3 bases, with 2 bases spanning the gap. The CDR3 nucleotides are TGTGCCAGCAGCTTTTACACCGGGGAGCTGTTTTTT. It codes for CASSFYTGELFF.

The table lists this clonotype with a count of one. This CDR3 is CASSPFPSGKSYNEQFF. Written as DNA, the CDR3 is TGTGCCAGCTCACCTTTTCCGAGCGGGAAATCCTACAATGAGCAGTTCTTC. The J gene is TRBJ2-1, the V gene TRBV18, with 7 bases identical to TRBD2. V shed 3 bases, J shed 1 base, and the junction held 9 bases outside the gene matches. The CDR3 is made up of 17 amino acids. The germline gives CDR1 KGHSH, CDR2 LQKENI.

This clonotype has a count of ten or more. The chain is built from TRBV6-1 and TRBJ2-7, with unresolved D. Germline CDR1 reads MNHNS; CDR2 reads SASEGT. The CDR3 length is 10 residues. Trimming cost V 6 bases and J 4 bases, with 4 bases left between them. The CDR3, as DNA: TGTGCCAGCAGAGAATACGAGCAGTACTTC. Encoded protein: CASREYEQYF.

This clonotype was observed a handful of times. This chain joins TRBV7-2 and TRBJ1-2; D gene uncertain. Trimming removed 1 base from V and 4 bases from J, with 16 bases in between. This CDR3 has 16 amino acids. Germline V CDR1 and CDR2: SGHTA, FQGNSA. The CDR3 DNA sequence: TGTGCCAGCAGCTTAGGCACGACAAGGCCTGGCTATGGCTACACCTTC. The encoded protein is CASSLGTTRPGYGYTF.

This clonotype has a count of ten or more. The rearrangement links TRBV12-3 or TRBV12-4 to TRBJ1-6; no definite D call. This CDR3 contains 14 residues. The V gene lost 2 bases and the J gene lost 10 bases, with 12 bases spanning the gap. The CDR3 DNA reads TGTGCCAGCAGTTTATCCGGGTTGTGGTCACCCCTCCACTTT. As protein: CASSLSGLWSPLHF.

CDR3: CATSDPTDSYEQYF. CDR3 coding DNA: TGTGCCACCAGTGATCCCACAGACTCCTACGAGCAGTACTTC. The chain uses TRBV24-1 and TRBJ2-7; D remains ambiguous. Germline V gene sequence: CDR1 KGHDR, CDR2 SFDVKD. The CDR3 spans 14 residues. V shed 3 bases and J shed 0 bases, with 8 bases lying between them.

This clonotype occurred once. The chain recombines TRBV4-2 with TRBJ2-5; a possible D gene is TRBD2 (5 bases). This CDR3 comprises 17 residues. Deletions cut 0 bases from V and 1 base from J, with 15 bases between. CDR1 is LGHNA, CDR2 YNFKEQ, per germline. DNA for the CDR3: TGTGCCAGCAGCCAAGATTCGGGCCCGAGGGTCCAAGAGACCCAGTACTTC. Encoded protein: CASSQDSGPRVQETQYF.

This clonotype was seen more than once but under ten times. The chain has TRBV5-1 and TRBJ2-3; D is possibly TRBD2 (5 bases). The CDR3 has 14 amino acids. Between the trimmed V and J ends, which lost 0 bases and 5 bases, there was a span of 10 bases. Per germline, CDR1 SGHRS and CDR2 YFSETQ. The CDR3 nucleotides read TGCGCCAGCAGCTTGGGGCAGGCGGGAGATACGCAGTATTTT. Translation: CASSLGQAGDTQYF.

The chain is built from TRBV28 and TRBJ2-2; tentative D call: TRBD1 (6 bases). Germline CDR1 reads MDHEN; CDR2 reads SYDVKM. The CDR3 consists of 15 residues. Deletions cut 10 bases from V and 4 bases from J, with 19 bases between. CDR3 sequence reads: CATSYRDISTGELFF. The CDR3 DNA reads as TGTGCCACCTCTTACCGGGACATCTCCACCGGGGAGCTGTTTTTT.

V and J are TRBV5-6 and TRBJ1-1, with TRBD1 identical over 9 bases. The CDR3 is made up of 14 amino acids. J was trimmed by 6 bases and V by 5 bases; bases with no gene match: 8. Germline values: CDR1 SGHDT, CDR2 YYEEEE. The CDR3 spells CASSMTQGAPEAFF. The CDR3 DNA reads TGTGCCAGCAGTATGACACAGGGGGCCCCTGAAGCTTTCTTT.

With regard to this clonotype: The conserved final phenylalanine or tryptophan is absent from the CDR3, which likely points to a read error. The CDR3 coding sequence is TGCAGTGCTAGCCCTACGACTGGCCTTGGGTCAGATACGCAGTATCTT. Protein sequence: CSASPTTGLGSDTQYL. This chain links TRBV20-1 with TRBJ2-3; unclear D gene. The CDR3 loop spans 16 amino acids. V lost 3 bases and J lost 4, with 20 bases in between. The germline V gene has CDR1 DFQATT and CDR2 SNEGSKA (reference sequence).

Of note for this clonotype: A much bigger clone sits one base away, suggesting this may be a read error. The gene calls are TRBV5-1 and TRBJ2-1; the D is unclear. Germline V lookup: CDR1 SGHRS, CDR2 YFSETQ. There are 15 residues in the CDR3. The CDR3 nucleotides read TGCGCCGGCAGCTTGAATCCAAGCTCAAACAATGAGCAGTTCTTC. Translating gives CAGSLNPSSNNEQFF.

The table lists this clonotype with many counts. The chain carries TRBV5-1 and TRBJ2-1, with D possibly being TRBD2 (6 bases). V lost 1 base and J 9 bases, leaving 14 bases between the germline ends. Germline loops: CDR1 SGHRS, CDR2 YFSETQ. CDR3 length: 14 amino acids. The CDR3 is CASSLTGASLEQFF. CDR3 DNA: TGCGCCAGCAGCTTGACGGGAGCTTCCCTTGAGCAGTTCTTC.

This clonotype was observed a few times. The rearrangement links TRBV25-1 to TRBJ1-5, with 8 bases identical to TRBD1. J gave up 0 bases and V 2 bases, and 9 bases lay outside the gene matches. The CDR3 runs to 18 residues. Germline CDR1 reads MGHDK; CDR2 reads SYGVNS. In nucleotides, the CDR3 is TGTGCCAGCAGTGAACACGACAGGGGCAGATATAGCAATCAGCCCCAGCATTTT. Translated: CASSEHDRGRYSNQPQHF.

This rearrangement joins TRBV4-2 to TRBJ2-1; 9 bases line up with TRBD2. J gave up 4 bases and V 4 bases, and 5 bases lay outside the gene matches. Germline V gene data show CDR1 as LGHNA and CDR2 as YNFKEQ. This CDR3 spans 15 amino acids. The CDR3 is CASSREREAYNEQFF. CDR3 sequence (DNA): TGTGCCAGCAGCCGCGAGCGGGAGGCTTACAATGAGCAGTTCTTC.